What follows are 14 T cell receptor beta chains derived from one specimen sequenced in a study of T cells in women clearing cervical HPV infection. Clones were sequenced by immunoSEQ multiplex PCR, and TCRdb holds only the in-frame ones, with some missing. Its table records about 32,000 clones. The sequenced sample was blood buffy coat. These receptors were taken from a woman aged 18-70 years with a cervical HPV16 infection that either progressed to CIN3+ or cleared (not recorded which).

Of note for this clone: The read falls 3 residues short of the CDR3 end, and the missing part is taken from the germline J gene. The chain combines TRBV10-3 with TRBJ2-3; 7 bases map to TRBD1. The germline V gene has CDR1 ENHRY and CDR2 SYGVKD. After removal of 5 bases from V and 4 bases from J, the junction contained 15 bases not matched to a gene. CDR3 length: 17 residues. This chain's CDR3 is CAISLRKGAGGADTQYF. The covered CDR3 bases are TGTGCCATCAGTCTCCGGAAGGGGGCCGGTGGGGCAGATACG.

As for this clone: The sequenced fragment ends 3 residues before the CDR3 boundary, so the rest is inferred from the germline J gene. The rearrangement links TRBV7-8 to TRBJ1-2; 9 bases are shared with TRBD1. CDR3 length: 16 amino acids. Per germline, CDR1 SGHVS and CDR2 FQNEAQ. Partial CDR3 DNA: TGTGCCAGCAGCCTCGAGCCCAGGACAGGGGACAATGAC. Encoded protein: CASSLEPRTGDND. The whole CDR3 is CASSLEPRTGDNDYTF. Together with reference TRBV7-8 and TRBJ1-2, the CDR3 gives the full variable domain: GAGVSQSPRYKVAKRGQDVALRCDPISGHVSLFWYQQALGQGPEFLTYFQNEAQLDKSGLPSDRFFAERPEGSVSTLKIQRTQQEDSAVYLCASSLEPRTGDNDYTFGSGTRLTVV.

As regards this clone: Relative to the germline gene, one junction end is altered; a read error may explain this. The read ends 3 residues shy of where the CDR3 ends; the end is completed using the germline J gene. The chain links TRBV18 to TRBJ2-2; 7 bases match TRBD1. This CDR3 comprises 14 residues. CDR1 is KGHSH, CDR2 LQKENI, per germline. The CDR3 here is CASSPDRNPGELFF. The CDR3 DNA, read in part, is TGTGCCAGCTCCCCGGACAGGAACCCCGGGGAG.

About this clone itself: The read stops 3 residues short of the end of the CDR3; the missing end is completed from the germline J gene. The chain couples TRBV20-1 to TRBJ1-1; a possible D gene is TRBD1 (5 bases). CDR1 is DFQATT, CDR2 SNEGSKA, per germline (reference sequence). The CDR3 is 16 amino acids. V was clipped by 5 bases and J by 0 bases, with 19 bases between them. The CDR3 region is CSAVTLRGAMNTEAFF. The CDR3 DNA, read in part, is TGCAGTGCTGTCACATTACGAGGGGCCATGAACACTGAA.

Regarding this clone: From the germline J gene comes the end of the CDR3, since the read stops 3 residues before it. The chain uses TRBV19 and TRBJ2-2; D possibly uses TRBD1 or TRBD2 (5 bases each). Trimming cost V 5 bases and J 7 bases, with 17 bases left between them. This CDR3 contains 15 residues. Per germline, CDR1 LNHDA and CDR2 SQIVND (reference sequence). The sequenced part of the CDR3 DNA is TGTGCCAGTAGTGCCGGAATTAGGGGAGACGGGGAG. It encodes CASSAGIRGDGE. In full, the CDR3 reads CASSAGIRGDGELFF.

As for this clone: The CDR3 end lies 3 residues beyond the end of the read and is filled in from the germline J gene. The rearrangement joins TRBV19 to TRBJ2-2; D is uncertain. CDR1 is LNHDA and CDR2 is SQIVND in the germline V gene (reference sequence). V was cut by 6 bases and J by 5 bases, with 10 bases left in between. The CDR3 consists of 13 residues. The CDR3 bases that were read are TGTGCCAGTAGACCCCCCGCGACCGGGGAG. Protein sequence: CASRPPATGE. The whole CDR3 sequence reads CASRPPATGELFF.

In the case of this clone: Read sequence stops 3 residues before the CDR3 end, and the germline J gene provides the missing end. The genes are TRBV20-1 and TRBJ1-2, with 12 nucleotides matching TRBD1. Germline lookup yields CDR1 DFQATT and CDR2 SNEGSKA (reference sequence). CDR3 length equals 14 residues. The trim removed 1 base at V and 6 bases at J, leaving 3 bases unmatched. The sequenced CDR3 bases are TGCAGTGCTAGAGGGGGACAGGGGGCAGATGGC. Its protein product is CSARGGQGADG. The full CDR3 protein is CSARGGQGADGYTF.

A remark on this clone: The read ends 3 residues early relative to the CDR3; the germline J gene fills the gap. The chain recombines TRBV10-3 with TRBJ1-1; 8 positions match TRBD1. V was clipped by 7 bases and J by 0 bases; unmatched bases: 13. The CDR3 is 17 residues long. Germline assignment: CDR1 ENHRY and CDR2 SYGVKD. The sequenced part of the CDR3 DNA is TGTGCCATCAAGGGGGCTGGGAGACAGGGGTTGAACACTGAA. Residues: CAIKGAGRQGLNTE. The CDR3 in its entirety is CAIKGAGRQGLNTEAFF.

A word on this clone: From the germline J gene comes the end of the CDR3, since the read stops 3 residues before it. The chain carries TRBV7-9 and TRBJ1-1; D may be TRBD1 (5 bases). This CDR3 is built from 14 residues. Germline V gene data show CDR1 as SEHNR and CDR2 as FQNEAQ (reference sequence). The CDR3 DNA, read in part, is TGTGCCAGCAGCTTGACAGTGCCCTCCTACGAG. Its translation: CASSLTVPSYE. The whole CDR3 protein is CASSLTVPSYEAFF. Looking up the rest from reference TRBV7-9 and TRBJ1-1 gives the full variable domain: DTGVSQNPRHKITKRGQNVTFRCDPISEHNRLYWYRQTLGQGPEFLTYFQNEAQLEKSRLLSDRFSAERPKGSFSTLEIQRTEQGDSAMYLCASSLTVPSYEAFFGQGTRLTVV.

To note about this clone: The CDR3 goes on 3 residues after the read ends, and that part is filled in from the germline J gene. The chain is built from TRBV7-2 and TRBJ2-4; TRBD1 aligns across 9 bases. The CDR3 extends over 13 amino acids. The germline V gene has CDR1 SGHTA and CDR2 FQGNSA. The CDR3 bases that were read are TGTGCCAGCAGTTGGACAGGGGAGGCTGGT. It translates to CASSWTGEAG. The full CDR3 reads CASSWTGEAGQYF.

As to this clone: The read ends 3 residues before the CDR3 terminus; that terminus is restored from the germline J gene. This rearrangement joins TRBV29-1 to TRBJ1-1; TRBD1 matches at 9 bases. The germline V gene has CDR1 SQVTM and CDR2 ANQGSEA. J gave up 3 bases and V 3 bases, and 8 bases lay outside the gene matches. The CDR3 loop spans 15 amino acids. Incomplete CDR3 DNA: TGCAGCGTTGACTGGACAGGGGATCAGGACACTGAA. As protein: CSVDWTGDQDTE. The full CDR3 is CSVDWTGDQDTEAFF.

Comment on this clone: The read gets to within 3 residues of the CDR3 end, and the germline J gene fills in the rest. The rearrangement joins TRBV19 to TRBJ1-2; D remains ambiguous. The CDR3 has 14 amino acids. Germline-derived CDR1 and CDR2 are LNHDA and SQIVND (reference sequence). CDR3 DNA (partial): TGTGCCAGTAGACGACTAGCGGGGTCAGATACC. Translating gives CASRRLAGSDT. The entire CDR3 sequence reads CASRRLAGSDTYTF.

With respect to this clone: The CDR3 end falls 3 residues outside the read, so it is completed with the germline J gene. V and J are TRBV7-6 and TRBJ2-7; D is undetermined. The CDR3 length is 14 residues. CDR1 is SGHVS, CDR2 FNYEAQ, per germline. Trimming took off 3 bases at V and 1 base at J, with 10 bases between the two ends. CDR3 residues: CASSLTGGSYEQYF. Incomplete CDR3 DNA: TGTGCCAGCAGCTTGACGGGTGGATCCTACGAG.

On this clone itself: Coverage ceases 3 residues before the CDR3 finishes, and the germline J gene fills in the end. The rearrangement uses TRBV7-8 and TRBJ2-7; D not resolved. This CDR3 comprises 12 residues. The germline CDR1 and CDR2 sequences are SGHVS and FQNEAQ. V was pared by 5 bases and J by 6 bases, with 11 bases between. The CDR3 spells CASSPGGSEQYF. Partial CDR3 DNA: TGTGCCAGCAGCCCGGGTGGGTCCGAG.